This T cell receptor (beta chain) was observed in a study of CD8 T cells in Susac syndrome. Germline loops: CDR1 MNHNS, CDR2 SASEGT. This CDR3 region has 17 residues. With V trimmed by 6 bases and J by 0 bases, 12 bases remained unmatched. Sequencing targeted TCR beta in T cells from blood (CD8+ and CD4+). TEMRA cells were FACS-enriched, with CD8+ and CD4+ T cells isolated negatively. Reverse transcription of about 0.5 to 1 ug RNA was performed with random hexamers. It was immunoSEQ multiplex PCR that amplified TCR beta CDR3 across 54 Vbeta and 13 Jbeta. TCRdb processed the immunoSEQ multiplex PCR reads anew with MiXCR; each CDR3 protein has one entry. The sample shows approximately 170,000 distinct CDR3 sequences, approximately 93% of them seen only once.

Material: CD4+ T cells from PBMCs. J is TRBJ2-3 and V is TRBV6-1; 7 bases line up with TRBD1. The source is a human donor with multiple sclerosis. DNA of the CDR3: TGTGCCAGCAGCCGCGCCTGGACAGGCGCTAGCACAGATACGCAGTATTTT. Protein: CASSRAWTGASTDTQYF.